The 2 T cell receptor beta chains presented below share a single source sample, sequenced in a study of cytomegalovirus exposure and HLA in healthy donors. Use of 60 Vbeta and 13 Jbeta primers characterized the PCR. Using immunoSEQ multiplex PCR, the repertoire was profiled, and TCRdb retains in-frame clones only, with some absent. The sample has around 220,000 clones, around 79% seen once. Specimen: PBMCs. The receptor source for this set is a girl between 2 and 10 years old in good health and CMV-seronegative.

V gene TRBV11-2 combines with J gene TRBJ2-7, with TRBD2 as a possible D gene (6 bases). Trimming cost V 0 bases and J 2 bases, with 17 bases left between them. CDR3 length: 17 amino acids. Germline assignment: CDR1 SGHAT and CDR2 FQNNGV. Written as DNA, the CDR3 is TGTGCCAGCAGCTTAGAGGGGGGAGCGGGCCTCACCTACGAGCAGTACTTC. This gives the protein CASSLEGGAGLTYEQYF.

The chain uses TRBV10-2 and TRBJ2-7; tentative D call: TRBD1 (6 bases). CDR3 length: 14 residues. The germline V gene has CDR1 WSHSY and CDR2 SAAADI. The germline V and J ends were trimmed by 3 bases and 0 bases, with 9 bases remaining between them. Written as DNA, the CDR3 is TGCGCCAGCAGTGACGGGGACAACTCCTACGAGCAGTACTTC. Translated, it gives CASSDGDNSYEQYF.